The present TCR beta chain was sequenced within a study of identical twins. This clonotype was counted between two and nine times. Its matching antigen is unknown. Template switching introduced a universal primer site, and the cDNA bore unique molecular identifiers. TCRdb redid the calling of the 5' RACE reads with MiXCR, one entry per CDR3 protein. The sample carries roughly 1.6 million distinct CDR3 sequences, less than 35% recorded once. This CDR3 comprises 15 residues. The V gene lost 3 bases and the J gene lost 3 bases, with 15 bases spanning the gap. Germline V gene sequence: CDR1 ENHRY, CDR2 SYGVKD. Study-level results: Out-of-frame alpha sequences that twins shared showed excess low generation probability. The degree of excess twin sharing was weaker in beta out-of-frame sequences. Insertion counts were lower in abundant cord blood beta clonotypes, a trend that memory repertoires did not show.

V and J are TRBV10-3 and TRBJ2-7; D unclear. The sample comprised cord blood. This TCR was recovered from a newborn girl in good health. The CDR3 sequence is CAISDPAALNYEQYF. CDR3 nucleotides: TGTGCCATCAGTGATCCGGCAGCGCTTAACTACGAGCAGTACTTC.